This T cell receptor beta chain was captured in a study of blood T cell repertoires in COVID-19. Background on the study: Specimens from acute and convalescent COVID-19 originated in the United States, Italy and Spain. PBMCs, B-cell-depleted T cells, or T cells provided the cDNA or gDNA that made up the material.

Per the original methods: For nucleated cells, counts were estimated from reference gene primer amplification. Libraries were prepared by immunoSEQ multiplex PCR; TCRdb keeps only in-frame clonotypes and omits some of them. D and trimming were read from the DNA, whereas the V and J calls and clone size are those reported in that table. The sample holds some 200,000 clones; more than 65% are singletons and the top ten take roughly 13%. The CDR3 consists of 14 residues. Trimming stripped 2 bases from V and 7 bases from J, with 13 bases between. Looked up from germline, CDR1 is SGHNT and CDR2 is YYREEE (reference sequence).

The clonotype originates from a human donor in a cohort sampled during active COVID-19. Specimen: peripheral blood. The chain links TRBV5-4 to TRBJ2-1, with a possible D match to TRBD1 (5 bases). The CDR3: CASSFIGVLNEQFF. The DNA for the CDR3 is TGTGCCAGCAGCTTTATAGGGGTATTGAATGAGCAGTTCTTC.